A selection of T cell receptor beta chains follows, all from one sample in a study of T cell responses to AZD1222 COVID-19 vaccine. Profiled with immunoSEQ multiplex PCR; TCRdb holds only in-frame clones, not every one. The sample contains 150,000 or so clones, around 92% of which appear only once. Sequences were derived from peripheral blood, sampled on day 0 of AZD1222 vaccination. The receptors were sampled from an adult in good health. CDR3s include the opening cysteine and the closing phenylalanine or tryptophan. A D gene is named only where the DNA matches it firmly. Some rows have no size entry. The others give once, few or many, or a class for an expanded clone.

clone size | J gene | V gene | CDR3 length | D gene | CDR3 protein | CDR3 DNA
once | TRBJ2-1 | TRBV18 | 13 | - | CASSSTGANEQFF | TGTGCCAGCTCTTCTACCGGGGCGAATGAGCAGTTCTTC
- | TRBJ1-2 | TRBV5-1 | 13 | - | CASSLGTVAGYTF | TGCGCCAGCAGCTTGGGGACAGTTGCTGGCTACACCTTC
few | TRBJ1-5 | TRBV5-1 | 14 | - | CASSLGFGDQPQHF | TGCGCCAGCAGCTTGGGGTTTGGGGATCAGCCCCAGCATTTT
- | TRBJ1-2 | TRBV6-5 | 15 | - | CASSLYRTDLGGYTF | TGTGCCAGCAGCCTTTACCGCACGGACCTGGGCGGCTACACCTTC
once | TRBJ1-4 | TRBV30 | 14 | - | CAWTSTVPNEKLFF | TGTGCCTGGACCTCGACGGTCCCTAATGAAAAACTGTTTTTT
- | TRBJ2-7 | TRBV9 | 15 | - | CASSVGLQNYYEQYF | TGTGCCAGCAGCGTGGGACTCCAAAACTACTACGAGCAGTACTTC
- | TRBJ1-4 | TRBV7-6 | 17 | TRBD1 | CASSLGTGGASGEKLFF | TGTGCCAGCAGCTTAGGGACAGGGGGCGCTTCAGGTGAAAAACTGTTTTTT
- | TRBJ1-2 | TRBV2 | 15 | TRBD1 | CASSESGQGALGYTF | TGTGCCAGCAGTGAGTCTGGGCAGGGGGCTCTTGGCTACACCTTC
- | TRBJ2-2 | TRBV18 | 16 | - | CASSPFHSASTGELFF | TGTGCCAGCTCACCGTTTCACTCGGCGAGCACCGGGGAGCTGTTTTTT
- | TRBJ1-2 | TRBV9 | 15 | TRBD1 | CASSVRDRETYGYTF | TGTGCCAGCAGCGTCCGGGACAGGGAGACCTATGGCTACACCTTC
- | TRBJ1-2 | TRBV5-1 | 13 | TRBD1 | CASRGTVNYGYTF | TGCGCCAGCAGGGGGACAGTTAACTATGGCTACACCTTC
- | TRBJ2-3 | TRBV5-1 | 13 | - | CASSGQSTDTQYF | TGCGCCAGCAGCGGTCAGAGCACAGATACGCAGTATTTT
- | TRBJ1-1 | TRBV6-5 | 16 | - | CASSYSMARANTEAFF | TGTGCCAGCAGTTACTCGATGGCCAGGGCGAACACTGAAGCTTTCTTT
- | TRBJ2-1 | TRBV9 | 16 | TRBD1 | CASSEIGTGIANEQFF | TGTGCCAGCAGCGAAATTGGGACAGGTATAGCTAATGAGCAGTTCTTC
- | TRBJ2-5 | TRBV28 | 11 | - | CASSRASNLHF | TGTGCCAGCAGTCGCGCCTCTAATCTGCACTTC
once | TRBJ1-1 | TRBV18 | 14 | - | CASSPSRDGTEAFF | TGTGCCAGCTCACCCTCCAGGGATGGCACTGAAGCTTTCTTT
- | TRBJ2-7 | TRBV7-7 | 14 | - | CASSARDGAYEQYF | TGTGCCAGCAGCGCACGGGACGGAGCCTACGAGCAGTACTTC
- | TRBJ2-3 | TRBV9 | 12 | - | CASSARTDTQYF | TGTGCCAGCAGCGCCCGCACAGATACGCAGTATTTT
- | TRBJ1-4 | TRBV7-6 | 15 | TRBD1 | CASSLWTGANEKLFF | TGTGCCAGCAGCTTATGGACAGGGGCGAATGAAAAACTGTTTTTT
- | TRBJ1-2 | TRBV4-1 | 15 | - | CASSRTPGTRNGYTF | TGCGCCAGCAGCCGTACTCCCGGGACGAGGAACGGCTACACCTTC
- | TRBJ1-6 | TRBV21-1 | 13 | - | CALLPWWRSPLHF | TGTGCCCTTCTACCGTGGTGGCGATCACCCCTCCACTTT
- | TRBJ1-1 | TRBV11-2 | 13 | - | CASSAGQNTEAFF | TGTGCCAGCAGCGCGGGACAGAACACTGAAGCTTTCTTT
- | TRBJ1-2 | TRBV6-1 | 17 | - | CASSELPKHYSNYGYTF | TGTGCCAGCAGTGAACTGCCGAAACATTATTCTAACTATGGCTACACCTTC
- | TRBJ1-2 | TRBV30 | 13 | TRBD1 | CAWSPTGTVSYTF | TGTGCCTGGAGTCCCACCGGGACAGTGAGCTACACCTTC